This T cell receptor beta chain was captured in a study of blood T cell repertoires in COVID-19. Per the germline V gene, CDR1 is SGHAT and CDR2 is FQDESV (reference sequence). The CDR3 has 15 amino acids. V shed 0 bases, J shed 4 bases, and the junction held 4 bases outside the gene matches. In the original workflow: The assay estimated nucleated cells by amplifying reference gene primers. Assay used: immunoSEQ multiplex PCR; TCRdb lists only in-frame clones, some missing. That table gives V, J and clone size, and the DNA gave D and trimming. Of 90,000 to 120,000 clones listed, around 86% are singletons. Two negative PCRs, clearance, or symptom resolution characterized the recovered Cohort 3 donors. This clone was observed a single time.

Sequenced input: PBMCs or T cells enriched from blood (not recorded which). This sequence joins TRBV11-1 and TRBJ2-5; 8 nucleotides agree with TRBD1. The sequence was collected from a woman aged 50 to 60 who had recovered from COVID-19. The CDR3 sequence: CASSLAVTGGETQYF. In DNA form, the CDR3 reads TGTGCCAGCAGCTTAGCGGTCACAGGGGGAGAGACCCAGTACTTC.